This T cell receptor (beta chain) was found in a study of T cells in Graves' hyperthyroidism and ophthalmopathy (dated by TCRdb to the late 2010s). General notes on the study: Peripheral blood was sampled at the time of initial diagnosis, prior to any treatment. To identify TCR V-J signatures that set the groups apart, the researchers used a discovery cohort of 90 to 100 patients, made up of approximately 43 with Graves' ophthalmopathy and 57 with stable Graves' hyperthyroidism. Whether ophthalmopathy could be predicted prospectively was tested in an independent validation cohort made up of under 20 hyperthyroidism patients plus 17 patients who later progressed to ophthalmopathy. The 100 or so discovery patients were randomly divided into training and test sets at a 7:3 ratio. The study also compared thyroid tissue and blood T-cell repertoires from about six Graves' hyperthyroidism patients. Once sampling was done, hyperthyroidism patients were given methimazole at a starting dose of 30 mg daily, whereas ophthalmopathy patients were given high-dose intravenous methylprednisolone. According to the paper, TCR Vbeta CDR3 sequencing was carried out on 135 peripheral blood samples, which came from 40 to 45 ophthalmopathy, around 74 hyperthyroidism and roughly 17 progressor patients. What the research found in general, with its limitations: During validation, the model predicted progression to ophthalmopathy a median of about 6.5 months ahead of onset, with more than 55% sensitivity and around 72% specificity. Most expanded thyroid clonotypes (frequency above 0.001) were also detected in blood, a finding suggesting that blood repertoires may reflect thyroid immune responses. A 13 V-J signature model separated ophthalmopathy from stable hyperthyroidism, with 87.88% sensitivity and about 81% specificity in cross-validation and 80%/75% in testing. No statistical method was used to fix the sample size in advance, and group allocation was not hidden from the investigators.

TCR beta CDR3 regions were amplified from RNA transcripts. A first-round RT-PCR of the TCR CDR3 used the HTBI primer set with the Qiagen OneStep RT-PCR kit. The libraries were constructed in a second round of multiplex PCR and then size-selected and purified. Libraries were sequenced paired-end with 100 bp reads on an Illumina HiSeq2000. The paper's data handling went like this. SOAPnuke was used to process the raw data, throwing out any read that contained adapters or uncalled bases, had a mean Phred below 15, or lacked an exact constant-primer or identifier match. COPE v1.2.5 was used to merge high-quality paired reads, and clonotypes were defined as unique nucleotide sequences. MiTCR v1.1 was used to align clonotypes to the IMGT TRBV, TRBD and TRBJ reference segments. Analysis was restricted to V-J combinations with a frequency above 0.0001, which covered just over 98% of repertoires. The TCS score was defined as the ratio of F50 (clonal expansion) to E x V (chaos), calculated using BLOSUM62-based TCRdist between CDR3 peptides within each V-J. Welch's t-statistics and random forest reduced fewer than 600 V-J features to roughly 13, which were used in a naive Bayes classifier (R e1071). The raw public data were reprocessed by TCRdb itself: fastp quality trimming at Q25, MiXCR clonotype calling, in-frame beta chains only. CDR3 protein duplicates are merged, each entry listing the most common genes and DNA. The V and J calls reflect TCRdb's pipeline rather than the authors' work. The sample table records hundreds of thousands of distinct CDR3 sequences; more than 13% of these occur just once. The top ten clones comprise about 31% of the sample.

Graves' hyperthyroidism was defined as stable when no progression to ophthalmopathy occurred over 18 months of follow-up. The hyperthyroidism patients were between 18 and 65 years old and newly diagnosed, with a disease duration of less than 2 months. Patients with uncontrolled infections, other autoimmune diseases, pregnancy or lactation were excluded. Diagnoses were established on the basis of clinical symptoms, serum thyroxine and TRAb, thyroid ultrasound, and orbital computed tomography. PBMCs were separated from approximately 9.9 ml of fresh peripheral blood using Ficoll-Paque density gradient centrifugation. Total RNA was extracted using Trizol reagent, and RNA quality was assessed on an Agilent 2100 Bioanalyzer. This clonotype was seen at least ten times. No antigen is known for it. Within one base of it there is no much larger clone, and no base qualities were kept. V was cut back by 4 bases and J by 4 bases, leaving a gap of 16 bases between them. Its CDR3 holds 15 amino acids, cysteine through phenylalanine. Only the CDR3 portion is preserved as DNA: 45 bases, with reading frame beginning at the first base. The germline V gene yields SNHLY for CDR1 and FYNNEI for CDR2.

The chain couples TRBV2 to TRBJ1-2; the best D guess is TRBD1, with 6 bases matching. The sequence was collected from a woman aged 30 to 39 with Graves' hyperthyroidism. Sequenced sample: blood. CDR3 sequence: CASSVGVGGPYGYTF. The bases read TGTGCCAGCAGTGTTGGGGTCGGGGGGCCCTATGGCTACACCTTC.